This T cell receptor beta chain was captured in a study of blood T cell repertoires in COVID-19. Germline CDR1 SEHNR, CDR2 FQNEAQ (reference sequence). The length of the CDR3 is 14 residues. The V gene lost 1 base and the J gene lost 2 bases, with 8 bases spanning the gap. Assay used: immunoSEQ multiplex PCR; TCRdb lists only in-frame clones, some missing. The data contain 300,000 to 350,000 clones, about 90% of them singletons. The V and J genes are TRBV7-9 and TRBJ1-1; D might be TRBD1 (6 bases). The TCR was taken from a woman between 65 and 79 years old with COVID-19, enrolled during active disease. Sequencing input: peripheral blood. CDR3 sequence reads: CASSLDRVNTEAFF. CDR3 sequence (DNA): TGTGCCAGCAGCTTAGACAGGGTCAACACTGAAGCTTTCTTT. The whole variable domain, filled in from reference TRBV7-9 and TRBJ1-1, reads DTGVSQNPRHKITKRGQNVTFRCDPISEHNRLYWYRQTLGQGPEFLTYFQNEAQLEKSRLLSDRFSAERPKGSFSTLEIQRTEQGDSAMYLCASSLDRVNTEAFFGQGTRLTVV.